This T cell receptor (beta chain) is from a study of T cell changes during pregnancy in multiple sclerosis. The table came from immunoSEQ multiplex PCR; TCRdb's copy has only in-frame clones and leaves some out. Seen here are roughly 73,000 clones, around 94% observed once, and the top ten hold approximately 2%. The CDR3 loop spans 19 amino acids. The V and J ends lost 3 bases and 0 bases, in that order; junction bases with no gene match: 10. Germline V gene lookup returns CDR1 LGHNA and CDR2 YSLEER. The chain combines TRBV4-3 with TRBJ2-3, with TRBD2 identical over 12 bases. This receptor was taken from a female donor in good health, enrolled as a control in a pregnancy study. Sequenced material: peripheral blood, taken in the second trimester of pregnancy. CDR3 nucleotides: TGCGCCAGCAGCCAGGAGACTAGCGGGGGATTAACTAGCACAGATACGCAGTATTTT. It codes for CASSQETSGGLTSTDTQYF.